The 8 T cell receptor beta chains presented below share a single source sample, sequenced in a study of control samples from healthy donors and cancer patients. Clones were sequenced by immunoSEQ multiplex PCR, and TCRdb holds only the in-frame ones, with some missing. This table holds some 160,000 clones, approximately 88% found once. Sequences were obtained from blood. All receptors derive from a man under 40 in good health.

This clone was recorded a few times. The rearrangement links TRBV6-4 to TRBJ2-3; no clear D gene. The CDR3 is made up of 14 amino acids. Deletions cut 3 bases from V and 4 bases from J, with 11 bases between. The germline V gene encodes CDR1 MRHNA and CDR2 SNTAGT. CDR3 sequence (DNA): TGTGCCAGCAGTGAATCGGGTGGTGCAGATACGCAGTATTTT. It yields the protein CASSESGGADTQYF.

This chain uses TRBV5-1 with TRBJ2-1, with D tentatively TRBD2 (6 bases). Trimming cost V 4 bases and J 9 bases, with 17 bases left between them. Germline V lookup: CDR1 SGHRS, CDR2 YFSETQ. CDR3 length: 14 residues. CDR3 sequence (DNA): TGCGCCAGCAGCCCCCTCGGGACTTCACGTGAGCAGTTCTTC. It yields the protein CASSPLGTSREQFF.

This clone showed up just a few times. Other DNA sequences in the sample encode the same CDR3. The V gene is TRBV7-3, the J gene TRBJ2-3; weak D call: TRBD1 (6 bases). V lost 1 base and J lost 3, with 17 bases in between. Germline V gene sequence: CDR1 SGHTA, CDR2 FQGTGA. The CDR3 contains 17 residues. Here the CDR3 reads CASSLMGGGVATDTQYF. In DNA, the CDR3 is TGTGCCAGCAGCTTAATGGGTGGGGGCGTCGCTACAGATACGCAGTATTTT.

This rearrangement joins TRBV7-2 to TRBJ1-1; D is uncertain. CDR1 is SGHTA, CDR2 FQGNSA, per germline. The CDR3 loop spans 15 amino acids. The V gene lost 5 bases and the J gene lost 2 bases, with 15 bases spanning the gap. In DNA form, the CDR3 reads TGTGCCAGCAGCCCTCGTCTAGGTTCTAACACTGAAGCTTTCTTT. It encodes CASSPRLGSNTEAFF.

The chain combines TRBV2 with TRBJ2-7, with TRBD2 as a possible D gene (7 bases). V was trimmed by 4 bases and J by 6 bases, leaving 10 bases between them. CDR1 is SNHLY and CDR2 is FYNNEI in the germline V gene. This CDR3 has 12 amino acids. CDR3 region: CASSAGGGEQYF. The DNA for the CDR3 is TGTGCCAGCAGTGCGGGGGGCGGCGAGCAGTACTTC.

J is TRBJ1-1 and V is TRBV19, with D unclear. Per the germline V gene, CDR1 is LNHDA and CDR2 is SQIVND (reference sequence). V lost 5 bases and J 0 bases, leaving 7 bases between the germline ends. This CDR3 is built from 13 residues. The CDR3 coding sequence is TGTGCCAGTAGTCCCACAGTGAACACTGAAGCTTTCTTT. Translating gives CASSPTVNTEAFF.

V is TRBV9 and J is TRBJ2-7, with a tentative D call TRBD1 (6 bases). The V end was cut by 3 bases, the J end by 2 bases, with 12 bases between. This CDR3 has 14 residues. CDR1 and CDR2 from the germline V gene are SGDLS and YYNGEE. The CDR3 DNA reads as TGTGCCAGCAGCGGCGACAGGACACCCTACGAGCAGTACTTC. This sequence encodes CASSGDRTPYEQYF.

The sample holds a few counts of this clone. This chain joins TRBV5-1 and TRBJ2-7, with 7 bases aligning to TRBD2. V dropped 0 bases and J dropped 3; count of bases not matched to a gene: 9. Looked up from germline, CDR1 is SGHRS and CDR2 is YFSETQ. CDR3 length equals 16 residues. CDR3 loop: CASSLAAREGLYEQYF. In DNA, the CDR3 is TGCGCCAGCAGCTTGGCCGCGAGGGAGGGCCTCTACGAGCAGTACTTC.